The 14 T cell receptor beta chains given below trace back to one sample, sequenced in a study of blood T cell repertoires in COVID-19. The method was immunoSEQ multiplex PCR; TCRdb's version includes in-frame clones alone and lacks a portion of them. The data hold 110,000 or so clones, with around 84% observed a single time. Sequenced sample: peripheral blood. The receptors derive from a human donor in a cohort sampled during active COVID-19.

The genes are TRBV3-1 (or the pseudogene TRBV3-2) and TRBJ2-5, with unresolved D. This CDR3 has 13 residues. In germline, CDR1 is LGHDT, CDR2 YNNKEL (reference sequence). V was clipped by 3 bases and J by 4 bases, with 9 bases between them. CDR3 sequence reads: CASSQGSLETQYF. In DNA form, the CDR3 reads TGTGCCAGCAGCCAGGGCAGTTTAGAGACCCAGTACTTC.

This sequence joins TRBV16 and TRBJ2-3; 9 positions agree with TRBD1. The junction had 4 bases not matched to a gene; V was cut back by 5 bases and J by 1 base. Looked up from germline, CDR1 is KGHSY and CDR2 is FQNENV. The CDR3 spans 15 residues. DNA of the CDR3: TGTGCCAGCAGCTCGGGACAGGGCCGCACAGATACGCAGTATTTT. This codes for CASSSGQGRTDTQYF.

V is TRBV3-1 (or the pseudogene TRBV3-2) and J is TRBJ2-3; TRBD1 agrees at 7 bases. Germline CDR1 LGHDT, CDR2 YNNKEL (reference sequence). V was pared by 2 bases and J by 2 bases, with 7 bases of the junction left unmatched. CDR3 size: 16 residues. CDR3 region: CASSQNADRSTDTQYF. CDR3 nucleotide sequence: TGTGCCAGCAGCCAAAATGCGGACAGGTCCACAGATACGCAGTATTTT.

With respect to this clone: Germline is not matched at one junction end, which may reflect a read error. The CDR3 bases are TGTGCCACCAAAGCAAGGCCGGGACAAGCAGATCAGGCCCAGCATTTT. Protein product: CATKARPGQADQAQHF. The V gene is TRBV15, the J gene TRBJ1-5; weak D call: TRBD1 (6 bases). Germline CDR1 LNHNV, CDR2 YYDKDF (reference sequence). CDR3 length: 16 residues.

The V gene is TRBV6-5, the J gene TRBJ1-1; the match to TRBD1 covers 7 bases. V was pared by 7 bases and J by 0 bases, with 2 bases of the junction left unmatched. Germline V gene data show CDR1 as MNHEY and CDR2 as SVGAGI. This CDR3 is built from 13 residues. As DNA, the CDR3 is TGTGCCAGCAAAGACAGGGTGAACACTGAAGCTTTCTTT. As protein: CASKDRVNTEAFF.

The chain is built from TRBV5-1 and TRBJ2-3; TRBD2 agrees at 8 bases. Per germline, CDR1 SGHRS and CDR2 YFSETQ. The CDR3 length is 14 residues. V trimming: 5 bases; J trimming: 3 bases; junction bases outside the gene matches: 5. DNA for the CDR3: TGCGCCAGCAGTTCGGGGGGGTATACAGATACGCAGTATTTT. Translated, it gives CASSSGGYTDTQYF.

The chain has TRBV6-1 and TRBJ1-5, with TRBD1 matching 8 bases. The germline CDR1 and CDR2 sequences are MNHNS and SASEGT. This CDR3 spans 16 amino acids. The trim removed 2 bases at V and 5 bases at J, leaving 8 bases unmatched. The CDR3, as DNA: TGTGCCAGCAGTGAACAGGGGGCCGCTTCGGATCAGCCCCAGCATTTT. It translates to CASSEQGAASDQPQHF.

A few counts support this clone. The chain couples TRBV6-5 to TRBJ1-5, with D perhaps TRBD1 (6 bases). V lost 5 bases and J 4 bases, leaving 15 bases between the germline ends. Germline lookup yields CDR1 MNHEY and CDR2 SVGAGI. The CDR3 length is 15 residues. The CDR3 loop reads CASSSGQGGNQPQHF. In DNA form, the CDR3 reads TGTGCCAGCAGTAGCGGACAAGGGGGTAATCAGCCCCAGCATTTT.

The V and J genes are TRBV6-5 and TRBJ2-3; a possible D gene is TRBD2 (7 bases). The V gene's germline CDR1 is MNHEY and CDR2 SVGAGI. This CDR3 comprises 12 residues. The ends were cut back, 2 bases at V and 10 bases at J, with 10 bases in the middle. The chain's CDR3 is CASSYGGGPQYF. The DNA for the CDR3 is TGTGCCAGCAGTTACGGCGGGGGCCCGCAGTATTTT.

The J gene is TRBJ1-5, the V gene TRBV27; 7 bases fit TRBD1. The length of the CDR3 is 14 residues. Trimming removed 2 bases from V and 9 bases from J; junction bases left unmatched: 7. Germline-derived CDR1 and CDR2 are MNHEY and SMNVEV (reference sequence). CDR3 DNA sequence: TGTGCCAGCAGTTTAACCCAAGCAGGGGGGCCCCAGCATTTT. Translated: CASSLTQAGGPQHF.

The J gene is TRBJ1-6, the V gene TRBV6-5; 9 bases align to TRBD1. Trimming at V came to 11 bases and at J to 7 bases, leaving 6 bases not matched to a gene. Germline loops: CDR1 MNHEY, CDR2 SVGAGI. This CDR3 spans 13 amino acids. DNA for the CDR3: TGTGCCGGGGGGGGACAGGGAAATTCACCCCTCCACTTT. This translates into CAGGGQGNSPLHF.

This chain uses TRBV7-2 with TRBJ2-1; 10 bases match TRBD1. The J segment lost 12 bases and the V segment lost 5 bases, leaving 4 bases of the junction unmatched. The CDR3 spans 12 residues. CDR1 and CDR2 (germline): SGHTA, FQGNSA. Here the CDR3 DNA reads TGTGCCAGCAGCGAGGGGGACAGGGGGCAGTTCTTC. It yields the protein CASSEGDRGQFF.

The chain recombines TRBV10-3 with TRBJ1-2, with 10 nucleotides matching TRBD1. Germline lookup yields CDR1 ENHRY and CDR2 SYGVKD. The CDR3 has 14 amino acids. Trimming removed 3 bases from V and 7 bases from J; junction bases left unmatched: 5. CDR3: CAISDQRDRGGYTF. The DNA for the CDR3 is TGTGCCATCAGTGACCAAAGGGACAGGGGTGGCTACACCTTC.

The chain combines TRBV5-4 with TRBJ1-2; 7 nucleotides align to TRBD1. Trimming at V came to 5 bases and at J to 4 bases, leaving 5 bases not matched to a gene. Germline V gives CDR1 SGHNT, CDR2 YYREEE (reference sequence). The CDR3 covers 13 residues. The CDR3 loop is CASSPDRVYGYTF. In nucleotides, the CDR3 is TGTGCCAGCAGTCCAGACAGGGTCTATGGCTACACCTTC.